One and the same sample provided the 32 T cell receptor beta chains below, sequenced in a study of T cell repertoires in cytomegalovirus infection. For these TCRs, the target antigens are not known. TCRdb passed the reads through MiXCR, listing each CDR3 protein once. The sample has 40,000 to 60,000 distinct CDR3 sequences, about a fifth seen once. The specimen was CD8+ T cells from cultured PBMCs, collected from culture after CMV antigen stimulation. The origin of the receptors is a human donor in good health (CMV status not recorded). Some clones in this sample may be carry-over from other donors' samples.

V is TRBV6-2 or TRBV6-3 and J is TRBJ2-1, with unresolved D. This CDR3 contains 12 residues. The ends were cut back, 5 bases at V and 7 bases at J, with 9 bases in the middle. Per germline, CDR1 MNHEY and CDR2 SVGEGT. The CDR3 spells CASSPTRNEQFF. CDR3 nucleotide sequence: TGTGCCAGCAGTCCGACTCGTAATGAGCAGTTCTTC.

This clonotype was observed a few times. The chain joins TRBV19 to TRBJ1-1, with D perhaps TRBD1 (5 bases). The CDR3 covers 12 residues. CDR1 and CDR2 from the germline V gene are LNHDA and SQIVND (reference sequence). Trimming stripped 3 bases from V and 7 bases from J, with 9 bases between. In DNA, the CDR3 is TGTGCCAGTAGTATCGACAGCTTTGAAGCTTTCTTT. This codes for CASSIDSFEAFF.

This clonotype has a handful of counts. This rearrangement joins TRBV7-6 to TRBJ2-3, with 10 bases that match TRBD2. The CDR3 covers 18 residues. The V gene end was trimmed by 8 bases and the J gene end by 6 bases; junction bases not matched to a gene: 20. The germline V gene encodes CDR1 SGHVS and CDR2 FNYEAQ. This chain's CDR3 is CASSSRGSLAGVSDTQYF. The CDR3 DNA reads TGTGCCAGCTCTAGCCGTGGGTCCCTAGCGGGAGTTTCGGATACGCAGTATTTT.

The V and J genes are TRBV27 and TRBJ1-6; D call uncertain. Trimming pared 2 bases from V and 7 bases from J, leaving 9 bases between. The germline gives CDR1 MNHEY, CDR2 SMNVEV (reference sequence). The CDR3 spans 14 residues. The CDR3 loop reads CASSLGNRNSPLHF. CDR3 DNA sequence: TGTGCCAGCAGTTTAGGAAACAGAAATTCACCCCTCCACTTT.

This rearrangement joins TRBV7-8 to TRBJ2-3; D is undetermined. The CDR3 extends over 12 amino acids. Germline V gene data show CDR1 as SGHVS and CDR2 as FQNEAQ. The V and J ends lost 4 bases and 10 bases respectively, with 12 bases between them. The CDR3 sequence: CASSSNAAAQYF. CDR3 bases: TGTGCCAGCAGCTCCAATGCGGCGGCGCAGTATTTT.

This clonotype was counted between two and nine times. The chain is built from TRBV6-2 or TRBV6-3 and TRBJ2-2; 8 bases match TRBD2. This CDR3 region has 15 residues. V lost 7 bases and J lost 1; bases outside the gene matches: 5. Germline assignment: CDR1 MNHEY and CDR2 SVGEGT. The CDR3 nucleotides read TGTGCCAGCAATGAACTAGCGGAGAACACCGGGGAGCTGTTTTTT. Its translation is CASNELAENTGELFF.

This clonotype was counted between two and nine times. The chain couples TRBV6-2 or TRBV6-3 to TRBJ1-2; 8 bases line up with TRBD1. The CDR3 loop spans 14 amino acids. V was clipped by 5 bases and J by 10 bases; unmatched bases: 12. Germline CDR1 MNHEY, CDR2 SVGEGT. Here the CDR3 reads CASSLGQGRWPYTF. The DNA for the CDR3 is TGTGCCAGCAGTCTTGGACAGGGACGTTGGCCCTACACCTTC.

CDR3 sequence: CASSLARSGQETQYF. CDR3 coding DNA: TGTGCCAGCAGCTTAGCCCGTAGCGGACAAGAGACCCAGTACTTC. The rearrangement links TRBV7-6 to TRBJ2-5, with D maybe TRBD2 (6 bases). Germline assignment: CDR1 SGHVS and CDR2 FNYEAQ. The CDR3 totals 15 residues. The V gene lost 0 bases and the J gene lost 2 bases, with 10 bases spanning the gap.

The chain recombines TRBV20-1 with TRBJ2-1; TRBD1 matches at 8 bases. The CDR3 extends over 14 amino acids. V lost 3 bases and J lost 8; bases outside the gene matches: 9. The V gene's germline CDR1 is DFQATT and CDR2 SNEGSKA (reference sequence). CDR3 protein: CSASDRGLNDEQFF. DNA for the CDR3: TGCAGTGCTAGCGACAGGGGTTTAAACGATGAGCAGTTCTTC.

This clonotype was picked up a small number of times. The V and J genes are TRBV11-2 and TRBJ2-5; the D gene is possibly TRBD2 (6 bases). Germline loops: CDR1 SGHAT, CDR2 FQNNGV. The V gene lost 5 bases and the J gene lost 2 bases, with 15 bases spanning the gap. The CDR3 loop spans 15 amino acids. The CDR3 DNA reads TGTGCCAGCAGCCTCTTTTGGCGGGATCAAGAGACCCAGTACTTC. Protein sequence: CASSLFWRDQETQYF.

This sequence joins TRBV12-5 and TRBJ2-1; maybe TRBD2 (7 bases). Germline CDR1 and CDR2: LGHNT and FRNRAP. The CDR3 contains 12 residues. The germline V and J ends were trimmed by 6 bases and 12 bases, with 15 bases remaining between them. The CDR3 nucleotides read TGTGCTAGTGGCGGGGGGCATAAGGGGCAGTTCTTC. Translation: CASGGGHKGQFF.

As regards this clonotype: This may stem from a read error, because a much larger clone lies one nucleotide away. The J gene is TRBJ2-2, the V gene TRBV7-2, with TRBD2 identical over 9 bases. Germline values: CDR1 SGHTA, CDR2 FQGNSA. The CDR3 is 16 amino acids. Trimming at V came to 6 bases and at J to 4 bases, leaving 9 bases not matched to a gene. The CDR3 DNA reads TGTGCCAGCAGGGGAGGACTAGCGAGGGGCACCGGGGAGCTGTTTTTT. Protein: CASRGGLARGTGELFF.

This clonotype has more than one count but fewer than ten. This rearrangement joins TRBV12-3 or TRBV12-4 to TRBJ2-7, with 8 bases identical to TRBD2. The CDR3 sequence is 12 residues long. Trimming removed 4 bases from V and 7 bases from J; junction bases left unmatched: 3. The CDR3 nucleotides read TGTGCCAGCAGTTCGGGGGGGAGTGAGCAGTACTTC. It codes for CASSSGGSEQYF.

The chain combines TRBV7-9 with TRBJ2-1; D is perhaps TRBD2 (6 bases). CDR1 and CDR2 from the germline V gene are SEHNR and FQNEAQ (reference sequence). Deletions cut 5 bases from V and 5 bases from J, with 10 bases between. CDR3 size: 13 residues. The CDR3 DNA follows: TGTGCCAGCAGCCCCTCGGGAGACAATGAGCAGTTCTTC. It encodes CASSPSGDNEQFF.

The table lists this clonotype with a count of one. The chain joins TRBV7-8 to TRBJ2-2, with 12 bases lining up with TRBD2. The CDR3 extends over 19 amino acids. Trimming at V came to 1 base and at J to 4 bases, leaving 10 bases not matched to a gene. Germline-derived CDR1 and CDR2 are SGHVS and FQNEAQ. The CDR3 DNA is TGTGCCAGCAGCTTAGTTCGGACTAGCGGGGCACTATTCACCGGGGAGCTGTTTTTT. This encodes CASSLVRTSGALFTGELFF.

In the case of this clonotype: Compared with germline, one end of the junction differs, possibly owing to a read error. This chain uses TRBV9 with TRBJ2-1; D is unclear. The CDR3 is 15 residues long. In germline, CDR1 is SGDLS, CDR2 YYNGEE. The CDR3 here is CASSPRTYSYDEQFF. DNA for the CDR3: TGTGCCAGCAGCCCACGGACCTATTCCTACGATGAGCAGTTCTTC.

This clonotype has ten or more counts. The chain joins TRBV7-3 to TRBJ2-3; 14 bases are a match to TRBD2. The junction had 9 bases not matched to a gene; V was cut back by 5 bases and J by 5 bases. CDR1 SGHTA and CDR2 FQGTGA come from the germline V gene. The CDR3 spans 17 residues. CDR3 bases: TGTGCCAGCAGCCCCAGGACTAGCGGGGGGTCAGGAGATACGCAGTATTTT. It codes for CASSPRTSGGSGDTQYF.

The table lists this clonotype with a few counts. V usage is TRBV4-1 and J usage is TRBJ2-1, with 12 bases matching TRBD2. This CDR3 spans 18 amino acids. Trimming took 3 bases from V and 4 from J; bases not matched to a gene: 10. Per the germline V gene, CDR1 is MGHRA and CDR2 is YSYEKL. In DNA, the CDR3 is TGCGCCAGCAGCCAGGGTCTAGCGGGAGGGCCGGAATACAATGAGCAGTTCTTC. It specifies CASSQGLAGGPEYNEQFF.

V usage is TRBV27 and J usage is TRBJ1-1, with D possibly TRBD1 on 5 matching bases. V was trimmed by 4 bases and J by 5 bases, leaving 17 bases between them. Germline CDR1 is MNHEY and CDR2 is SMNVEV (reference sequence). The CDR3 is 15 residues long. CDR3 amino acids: CASSSAYGAATEAFF. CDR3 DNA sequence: TGTGCCAGCAGTTCCGCCTACGGGGCGGCAACTGAAGCTTTCTTT.

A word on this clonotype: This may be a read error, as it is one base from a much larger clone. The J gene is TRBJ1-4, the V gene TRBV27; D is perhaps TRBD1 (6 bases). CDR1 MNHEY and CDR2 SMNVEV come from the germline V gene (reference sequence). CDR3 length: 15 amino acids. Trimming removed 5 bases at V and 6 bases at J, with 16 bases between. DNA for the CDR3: TGTGCCAGCAGTAGCGGACAGAGACATCATGAAAAACTGTTTTTT. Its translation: CASSSGQRHHEKLFF.

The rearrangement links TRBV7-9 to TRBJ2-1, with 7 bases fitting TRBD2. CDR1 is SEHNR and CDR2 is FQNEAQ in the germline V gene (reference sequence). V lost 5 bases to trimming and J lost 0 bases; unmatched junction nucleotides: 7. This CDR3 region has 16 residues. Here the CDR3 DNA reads TGTGCCAGCAGCCCCCACGGGGGGAACTCCTACAATGAGCAGTTCTTC. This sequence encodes CASSPHGGNSYNEQFF.

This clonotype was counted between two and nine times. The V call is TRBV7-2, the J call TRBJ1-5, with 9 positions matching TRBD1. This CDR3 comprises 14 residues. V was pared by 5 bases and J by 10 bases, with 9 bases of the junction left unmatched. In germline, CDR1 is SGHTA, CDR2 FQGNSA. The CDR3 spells CASSRGQGIPPQHF. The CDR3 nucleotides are TGTGCCAGCAGCCGGGGACAGGGTATACCCCCCCAGCATTTT.

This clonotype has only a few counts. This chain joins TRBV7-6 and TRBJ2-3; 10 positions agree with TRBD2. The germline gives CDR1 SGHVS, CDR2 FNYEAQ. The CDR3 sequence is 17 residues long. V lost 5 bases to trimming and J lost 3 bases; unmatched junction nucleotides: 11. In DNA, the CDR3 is TGTGCCAGCAGCCCGATGGCTTTTAGCGGGAGGACAGATACGCAGTATTTT. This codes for CASSPMAFSGRTDTQYF. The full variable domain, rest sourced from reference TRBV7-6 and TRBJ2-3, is GAGVSQSPRYKVTKRGQDVALRCDPISGHVSLYWYRQALGQGPEFLTYFNYEAQQDKSGLPNDRFSAERPEGSISTLTIQRTEQRDSAMYRCASSPMAFSGRTDTQYFGPGTRLTVL.

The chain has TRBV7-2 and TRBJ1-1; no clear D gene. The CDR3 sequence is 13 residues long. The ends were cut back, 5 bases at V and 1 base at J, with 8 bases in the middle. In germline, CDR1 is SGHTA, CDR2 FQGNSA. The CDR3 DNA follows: TGTGCCAGCAGCAGAGAACCGAACACTGAAGCTTTCTTT. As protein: CASSREPNTEAFF.

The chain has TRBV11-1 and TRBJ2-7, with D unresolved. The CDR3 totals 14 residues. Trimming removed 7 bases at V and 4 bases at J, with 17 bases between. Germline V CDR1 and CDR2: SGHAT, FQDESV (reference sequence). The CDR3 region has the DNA TGTGCCAGCACCCCAGGCCAAGGAGCTTACGAGCAGTACTTC. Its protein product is CASTPGQGAYEQYF.

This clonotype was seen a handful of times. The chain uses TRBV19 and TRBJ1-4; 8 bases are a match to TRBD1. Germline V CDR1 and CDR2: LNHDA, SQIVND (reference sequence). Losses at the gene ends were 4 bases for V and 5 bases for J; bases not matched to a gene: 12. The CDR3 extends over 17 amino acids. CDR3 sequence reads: CASSSKRQGLLNEKLFF. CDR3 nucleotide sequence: TGTGCCAGTAGTAGCAAAAGACAGGGGCTCTTAAATGAAAAACTGTTTTTT.

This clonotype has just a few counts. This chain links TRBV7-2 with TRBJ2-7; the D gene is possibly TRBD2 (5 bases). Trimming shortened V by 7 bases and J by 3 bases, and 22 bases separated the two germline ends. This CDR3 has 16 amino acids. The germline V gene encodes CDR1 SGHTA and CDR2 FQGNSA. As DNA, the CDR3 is TGTGCCAGCACCCATCCGGGAAAGGGTTGGGGCTACGAGCAGTACTTC. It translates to CASTHPGKGWGYEQYF.

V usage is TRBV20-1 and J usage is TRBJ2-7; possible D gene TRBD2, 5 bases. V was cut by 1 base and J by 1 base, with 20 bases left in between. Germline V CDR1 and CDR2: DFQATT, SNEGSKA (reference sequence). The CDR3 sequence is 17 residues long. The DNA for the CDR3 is TGCAGTGCTAGAGGGGTCCCCGGGAATAGTGGGTCCTACGAGCAGTACTTC. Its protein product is CSARGVPGNSGSYEQYF.

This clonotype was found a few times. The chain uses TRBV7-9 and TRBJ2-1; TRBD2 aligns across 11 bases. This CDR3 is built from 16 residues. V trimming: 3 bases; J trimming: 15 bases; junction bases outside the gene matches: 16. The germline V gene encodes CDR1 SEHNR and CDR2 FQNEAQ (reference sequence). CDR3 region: CASSLSRASGGPIPFF. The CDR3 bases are TGTGCCAGCAGCTTGTCCCGGGCTAGCGGGGGGCCAATCCCGTTCTTC. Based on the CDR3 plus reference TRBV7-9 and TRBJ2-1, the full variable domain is DTGVSQNPRHKITKRGQNVTFRCDPISEHNRLYWYRQTLGQGPEFLTYFQNEAQLEKSRLLSDRFSAERPKGSFSTLEIQRTEQGDSAMYLCASSLSRASGGPIPFFGPGTRLTVL.

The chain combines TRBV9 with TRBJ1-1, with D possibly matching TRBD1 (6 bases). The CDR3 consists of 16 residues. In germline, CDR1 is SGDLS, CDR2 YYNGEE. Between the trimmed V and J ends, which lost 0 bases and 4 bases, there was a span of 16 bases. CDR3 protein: CASSVVLTGGITEAFF. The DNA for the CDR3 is TGTGCCAGCAGCGTAGTCTTAACCGGGGGCATCACTGAAGCTTTCTTT.

For the CDR3, the DNA is TGTGCCAGCAGTTCGGGAGTAGGAGGAAACACCATATATTTT. Protein sequence: CASSSGVGGNTIYF. The chain couples TRBV12-3 or TRBV12-4 to TRBJ1-3; D uncertain. This CDR3 comprises 14 residues. Deletions cut 4 bases from V and 4 bases from J, with 11 bases between.

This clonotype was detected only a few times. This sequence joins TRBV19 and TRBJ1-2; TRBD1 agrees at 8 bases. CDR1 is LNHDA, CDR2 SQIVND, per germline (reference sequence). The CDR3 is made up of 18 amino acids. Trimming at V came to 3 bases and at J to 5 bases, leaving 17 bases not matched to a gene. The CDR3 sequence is CASSMARQGRREIYGYTF. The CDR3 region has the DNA TGTGCCAGTAGTATGGCCAGACAGGGGCGCCGAGAAATATATGGCTACACCTTC.